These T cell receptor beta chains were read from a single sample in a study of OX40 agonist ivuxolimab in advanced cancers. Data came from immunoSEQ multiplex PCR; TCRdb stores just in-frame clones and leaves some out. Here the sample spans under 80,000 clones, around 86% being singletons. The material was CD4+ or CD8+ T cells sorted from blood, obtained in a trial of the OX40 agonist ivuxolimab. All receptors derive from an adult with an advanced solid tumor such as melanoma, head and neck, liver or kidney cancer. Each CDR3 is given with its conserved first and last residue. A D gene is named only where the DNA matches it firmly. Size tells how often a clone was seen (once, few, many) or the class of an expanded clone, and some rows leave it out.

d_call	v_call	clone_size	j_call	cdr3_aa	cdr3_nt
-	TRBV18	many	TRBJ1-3	CASSSQRGTGNTIYF	TGTGCCAGCTCATCACAAAGAGGGACTGGAAACACCATATATTTT
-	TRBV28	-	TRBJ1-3	CASSLPRQVSGNTIYF	TGTGCCAGCAGTTTACCCCGACAGGTCTCTGGAAACACCATATATTTT
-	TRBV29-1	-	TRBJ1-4	CSVLEGGPEEKLFF	TGCAGCGTTCTCGAGGGGGGCCCTGAGGAAAAACTGTTTTTT
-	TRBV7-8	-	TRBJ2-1	CASSLGPAMFQNEQFF	TGTGCCAGCAGCTTAGGTCCAGCAATGTTTCAGAATGAGCAGTTCTTC
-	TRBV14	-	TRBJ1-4	CASSQDVGRRANEKLFF	TGTGCCAGCAGCCAAGATGTTGGGAGACGGGCTAATGAAAAACTGTTTTTT
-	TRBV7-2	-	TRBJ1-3	CASSFQETGNTIYF	TGTGCCAGCAGCTTCCAGGAGACGGGAAACACCATATATTTT
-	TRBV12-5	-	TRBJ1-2	CASGSGTRDTTF	TGTGCTAGTGGTTCCGGGACCCGGGACACCACCTTC
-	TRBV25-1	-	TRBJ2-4	CASSSPGVNIQYF	TGTGCCAGCAGTTCGCCGGGAGTAAACATTCAGTACTTC
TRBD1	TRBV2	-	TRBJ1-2	CASSQGGQGPF	TGTGCCAGCAGTCAAGGGGGACAGGGTCCTTTC
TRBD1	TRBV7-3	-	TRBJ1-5	CASSPGQRYSNQPQHF	TGTGCCAGCAGCCCGGGACAGAGGTATAGCAATCAGCCCCAGCATTTT
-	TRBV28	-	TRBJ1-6	CASSSEVDYNSPLHF	TGTGCCAGCAGTTCGGAGGTTGATTATAATTCACCCCTCCACTTT
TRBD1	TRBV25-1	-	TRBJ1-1	CASSEWDRGKGTEAFF	TGTGCCAGCAGTGAATGGGACAGGGGGAAGGGCACTGAAGCTTTCTTT
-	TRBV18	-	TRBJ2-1	CASSPLRDEQFF	TGTGCCAGCTCACCATTGCGGGATGAGCAGTTCTTC
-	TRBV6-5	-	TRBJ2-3	CASRWTGSTDTQYF	TGTGCCAGCAGGTGGACGGGGAGCACAGATACGCAGTATTTT
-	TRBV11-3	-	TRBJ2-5	CASSPSRAGTQYF	TGTGCCAGCAGCCCTTCCAGAGCAGGGACCCAGTACTTC
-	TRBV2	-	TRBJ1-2	CASSPTGNYGYTF	TGTGCCAGCAGCCCCACAGGGAACTATGGCTACACCTTC
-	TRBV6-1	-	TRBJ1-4	CASKGSEKLFF	TGTGCCAGCAAGGGGAGTGAAAAACTGTTTTTT